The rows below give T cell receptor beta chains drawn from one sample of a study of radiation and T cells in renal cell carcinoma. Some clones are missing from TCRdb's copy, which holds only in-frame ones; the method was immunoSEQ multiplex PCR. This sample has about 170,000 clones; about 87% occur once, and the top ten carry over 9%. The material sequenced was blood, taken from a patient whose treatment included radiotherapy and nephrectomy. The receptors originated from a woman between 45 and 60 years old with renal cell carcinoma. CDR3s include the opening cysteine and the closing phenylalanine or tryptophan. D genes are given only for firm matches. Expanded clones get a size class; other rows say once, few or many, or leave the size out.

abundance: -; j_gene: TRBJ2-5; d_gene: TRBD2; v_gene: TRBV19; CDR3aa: CASSTSGSLGTQYF; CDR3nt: TGTGCCAGTAGTACTAGCGGGTCCCTAGGGACCCAGTACTTC
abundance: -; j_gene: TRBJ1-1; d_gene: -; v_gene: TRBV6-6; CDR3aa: CASSFGVPNTEAFF; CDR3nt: TGTGCCAGCAGTTTCGGGGTCCCGAACACTGAAGCTTTCTTT
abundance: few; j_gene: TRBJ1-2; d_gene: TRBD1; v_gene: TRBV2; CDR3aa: CASRITTGGAGGYTF; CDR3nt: TGTGCCAGCAGGATCACCACAGGGGGCGCCGGTGGCTACACCTTC
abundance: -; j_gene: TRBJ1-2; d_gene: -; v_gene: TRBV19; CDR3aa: CASSIEGTHGYTF; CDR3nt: TGTGCCAGTAGTATAGAAGGGACCCATGGCTACACCTTC
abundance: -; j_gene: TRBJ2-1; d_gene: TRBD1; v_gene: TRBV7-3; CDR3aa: CASRATTGGSYNEQFF; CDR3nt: TGTGCCAGCAGGGCTACTACAGGGGGTTCCTACAATGAGCAGTTCTTC
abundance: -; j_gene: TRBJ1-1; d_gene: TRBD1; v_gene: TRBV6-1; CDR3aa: CASSERRGLAEAFF; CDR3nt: TGTGCCAGCAGTGAAAGGAGGGGGCTCGCTGAAGCTTTCTTT
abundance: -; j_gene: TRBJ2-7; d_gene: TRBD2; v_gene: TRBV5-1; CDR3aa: CASSPGGAGSYEQYF; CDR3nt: TGCGCCAGCAGCCCCGGGGGGGCCGGCTCCTACGAGCAGTACTTC
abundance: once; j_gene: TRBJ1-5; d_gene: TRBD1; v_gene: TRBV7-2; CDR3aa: CASSQGQGGWPQHF; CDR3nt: TGTGCCAGCAGCCAGGGACAGGGCGGGTGGCCCCAGCATTTT
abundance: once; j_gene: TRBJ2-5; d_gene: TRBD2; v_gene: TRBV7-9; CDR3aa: CASSPPGLQETQYF; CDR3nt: TGTGCCAGCAGCCCGCCGGGACTACAAGAGACCCAGTACTTC
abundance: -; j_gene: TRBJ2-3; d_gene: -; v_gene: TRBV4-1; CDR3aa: CASSQVEAGADTQYF; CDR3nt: TGCGCCAGCAGCCAAGTGGAGGCAGGTGCAGATACGCAGTATTTT
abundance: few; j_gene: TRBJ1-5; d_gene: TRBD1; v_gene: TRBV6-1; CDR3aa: CASKERQGVNQPQHF; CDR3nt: TGTGCCAGCAAGGAGCGGCAGGGGGTTAATCAGCCCCAGCATTTT
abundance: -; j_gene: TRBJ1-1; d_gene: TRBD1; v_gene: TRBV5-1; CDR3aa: CASSLGSGGTEAFF; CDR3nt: TGCGCCAGCAGCTTGGGTTCAGGGGGAACTGAAGCTTTCTTT
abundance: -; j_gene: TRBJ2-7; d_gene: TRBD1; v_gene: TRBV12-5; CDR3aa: CASGLGPRGQPSYEQYF; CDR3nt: TGTGCTAGTGGTTTGGGACCCCGGGGACAGCCCTCCTACGAGCAGTACTTC
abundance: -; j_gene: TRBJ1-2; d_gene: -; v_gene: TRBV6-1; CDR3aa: CASRPSGVRYGYTF; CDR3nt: TGTGCCAGCAGACCCTCCGGGGTTCGCTATGGCTACACCTTC